A single sample is the source of the 3 T cell receptor beta chains below, sequenced in a study of vaccination effects on CD4 cells after COVID-19. Here immunoSEQ multiplex PCR was the method, and the copy in TCRdb shows in-frame clones only, minus some. The data contain tens of thousands of clones, roughly three quarters of them singletons. These receptors' antigens are unknown. Antigen-specific CD4+ T cells were first expanded with viral peptide pools by the ViraFEST assay and only then sequenced. Following culture for nine to ten days, CD4+ T cells were isolated. Infection dated between March and December 2020, before the Alpha, Beta and Delta variants reached the United States. The sample was CD4+ T cells from PBMCs cultured with HIV peptides, taken before COVID-19 vaccination. Noted subset: HIV-1 Nef peptide pool negative control/reference culture. These receptors were taken from a human donor who had a prior SARS-CoV-2 infection.

In this sample, this clone turned up a few times. The CDR3 spells CASTSGLAGGTDTQYF. The DNA of the CDR3 is TGTGCCAGCACCTCCGGACTAGCGGGAGGCACAGATACGCAGTATTTT. This chain connects TRBV5-4 to TRBJ2-3, with 13 nucleotides matching TRBD2. The CDR3 consists of 16 residues. Germline V CDR1 and CDR2: SGHNT, YYREEE (reference sequence). V shed 6 bases and J 1 base; nucleotides not matched to a gene: 5.

The J gene is TRBJ2-7, the V gene TRBV7-2; D assignment may be TRBD1 or TRBD2 (6 bases each). V lost 1 base and J lost 0, with 16 bases in between. CDR3 length: 17 amino acids. In germline, CDR1 is SGHTA, CDR2 FQGNSA. Here the CDR3 reads CASSLEGGLISSYEQYF. CDR3 coding DNA: TGTGCCAGCAGCTTAGAGGGGGGACTGATAAGCTCCTACGAGCAGTACTTC.

The gene calls are TRBV7-2 and TRBJ1-2; the D is unclear. V lost 5 bases and J lost 2, with 15 bases in between. The CDR3 is 15 amino acids. Germline V gene sequence: CDR1 SGHTA, CDR2 FQGNSA. CDR3: CASSLSAGVNYGYTF. CDR3 sequence (DNA): TGTGCCAGCAGCCTTAGCGCGGGCGTGAACTATGGCTACACCTTC.